Listed here are 31 T cell receptor beta chains from one sample, sequenced in a study of blood T cell repertoires in COVID-19. Measured with immunoSEQ multiplex PCR; TCRdb has only the in-frame clones, and not every one. The sample has about 320,000 clones; about 87% are singletons. The sequenced sample was PBMCs or T cells enriched from blood (not recorded which). The receptors shown here come from a young woman who had recovered from COVID-19.

The J gene is TRBJ2-7, the V gene TRBV11-1; 13 positions match TRBD2. V shed 0 bases and J 2 bases; nucleotides not matched to a gene: 10. Per the germline V gene, CDR1 is SGHAT and CDR2 is FQDESV (reference sequence). The CDR3 is 19 residues long. CDR3 amino acids: CASSLAPRTSGRSPYEQYF. In DNA form, the CDR3 reads TGTGCCAGCAGCTTAGCGCCCCGGACTAGCGGGAGATCCCCCTACGAGCAGTACTTC.

The rearrangement joins TRBV29-1 to TRBJ2-1; a weak D match, TRBD2 (5 bases). V lost 5 bases and J lost 2, with 10 bases in between. Germline CDR1 SQVTM, CDR2 ANQGSEA. The CDR3 runs to 13 residues. This chain's CDR3 is CSVLRGPYNEQFF. The CDR3 DNA is TGCAGCGTTTTGCGAGGGCCCTACAATGAGCAGTTCTTC.

V gene TRBV19 combines with J gene TRBJ2-2; TRBD1 is a possible D gene (5 bases). Per the germline V gene, CDR1 is LNHDA and CDR2 is SQIVND (reference sequence). The V and J ends lost 5 bases and 4 bases respectively, with 17 bases between them. The CDR3 is 16 amino acids. The CDR3 spells CASSAPGYGATGELFF. CDR3 in DNA: TGTGCCAGTAGTGCACCAGGGTATGGGGCCACCGGGGAGCTGTTTTTT.

The chain employs TRBV4-3 and TRBJ2-2; TRBD1 matches at 10 bases. The length of the CDR3 is 16 residues. Trimming took 2 bases from V and 8 from J; bases not matched to a gene: 8. CDR1 LGHNA and CDR2 YSLEER come from the germline V gene. Here the CDR3 DNA reads TGCGCCAGCAGCCAATACCGGGACAGGGGAGATGGGGAGCTGTTTTTT. Translating gives CASSQYRDRGDGELFF.

V gene TRBV4-1 combines with J gene TRBJ2-2; D unclear. CDR1 and CDR2 from the germline V gene are MGHRA and YSYEKL. The CDR3 sequence is 15 residues long. Trimming shortened V by 1 base and J by 3 bases, and 9 bases separated the two germline ends. The CDR3 region is CASSQGQVDTGELFF. As DNA, the CDR3 is TGCGCCAGCAGCCAAGGGCAGGTCGACACCGGGGAGCTGTTTTTT.

The V call is TRBV6-5, the J call TRBJ2-2; 10 nucleotides align to TRBD1. This CDR3 has 14 amino acids. Germline CDR1 MNHEY, CDR2 SVGAGI. V lost 10 bases, J lost 7 bases, and 9 bases stayed unmatched. This CDR3 is CATDRGRDGGELFF. CDR3 bases: TGTGCCACAGACAGGGGGCGCGACGGCGGGGAGCTGTTTTTT.

This chain connects TRBV19 to TRBJ1-3, with D possibly TRBD1 on 5 matching bases. The germline V gene encodes CDR1 LNHDA and CDR2 SQIVND (reference sequence). The CDR3 is 15 residues long. The ends were cut back, 9 bases at V and 0 bases at J, with 15 bases in the middle. The CDR3 here is CASRLGASSGNTIYF. In DNA form, the CDR3 reads TGTGCCAGCCGCTTAGGGGCGAGCTCTGGAAACACCATATATTTT.

This chain links TRBV5-4 with TRBJ1-2; TRBD1 is a possible D gene (6 bases). V lost 0 bases, J lost 8 bases, and 14 bases lay in between. The germline gives CDR1 SGHNT, CDR2 YYREEE (reference sequence). The CDR3 has 14 amino acids. DNA of the CDR3: TGTGCCAGCAGCTTGGCGGGGGGCGCTTACGGCTACACCTTC. This gives the protein CASSLAGGAYGYTF.

This clone turned up a few times. The rearrangement joins TRBV28 to TRBJ1-5; D not resolved. Germline CDR1 is MDHEN and CDR2 is SYDVKM. V gave up 1 base and J gave up 3 bases, with 7 bases separating them. There are 14 residues in the CDR3. The CDR3 spells CASSLLAVNQPQHF. The DNA for the CDR3 is TGTGCCAGCAGTTTATTGGCGGTCAATCAGCCCCAGCATTTT.

This clone came up once. The V gene is TRBV9, the J gene TRBJ1-4; 11 positions agree with TRBD1. Germline loops: CDR1 SGDLS, CDR2 YYNGEE. J gave up 2 bases and V 3 bases, and 12 bases lay outside the gene matches. The CDR3 is made up of 19 amino acids. CDR3 protein: CASSGSPRTGGLTNEKLFF. CDR3 nucleotides: TGTGCCAGCAGCGGATCCCCGAGGACAGGGGGCTTGACTAATGAAAAACTGTTTTTT.

The gene calls are TRBV15 and TRBJ2-7; TRBD2 matches at 11 bases. Germline V gene sequence: CDR1 LNHNV, CDR2 YYDKDF (reference sequence). There are 20 residues in the CDR3. V was pared by 0 bases and J by 2 bases, with 15 bases of the junction left unmatched. CDR3 sequence (DNA): TGTGCCACCAGCAGAGAACTTCCCTCCTCCGGGACTAGCGGACCCTACGAGCAGTACTTC. It codes for CATSRELPSSGTSGPYEQYF.

The chain recombines TRBV5-1 with TRBJ1-1; D gene ambiguous. Germline-derived CDR1 and CDR2 are SGHRS and YFSETQ. Deletions cut 2 bases from V and 2 bases from J, with 10 bases between. The CDR3 loop spans 14 amino acids. The CDR3 sequence is CASSLEGGNTEAFF. The DNA for the CDR3 is TGCGCCAGCAGCTTAGAGGGAGGTAACACTGAAGCTTTCTTT.

The rearrangement links TRBV6-5 to TRBJ1-4, with TRBD1 matching 7 bases. Trimming took 10 bases from V and 2 from J; bases not matched to a gene: 7. The CDR3 is 14 amino acids. Germline-derived CDR1 and CDR2 are MNHEY and SVGAGI. CDR3 bases: TGTGCCACCGCACTAGGGGGCACTAATGAAAAACTGTTTTTT. Encoded protein: CATALGGTNEKLFF.

The J gene is TRBJ1-1, the V gene TRBV5-1, with D perhaps TRBD1 (6 bases). CDR1 and CDR2 from the germline V gene are SGHRS and YFSETQ. Trimming stripped 0 bases from V and 4 bases from J, with 10 bases between. The CDR3 loop spans 14 amino acids. CDR3 sequence reads: CASSLEGVGTEAFF. The DNA of the CDR3 is TGCGCCAGCAGCTTGGAGGGGGTAGGCACTGAAGCTTTCTTT.

CDR3 DNA sequence: TGTGCCAGCAGCACACACGACAATGAGCAGTTCTTC. The encoded protein is CASSTHDNEQFF. The J gene is TRBJ2-1, the V gene TRBV7-6, with D unresolved. V was cut by 5 bases and J by 5 bases, with 7 bases left in between. Germline V gene lookup returns CDR1 SGHVS and CDR2 FNYEAQ. The CDR3 length is 12 residues.

V and J are TRBV28 and TRBJ1-2; D not resolved. This CDR3 spans 11 amino acids. V was trimmed by 5 bases and J by 5 bases, leaving 6 bases between them. Per the germline V gene, CDR1 is MDHEN and CDR2 is SYDVKM. In DNA, the CDR3 is TGTGCCAGCAGTCCCACATATGGCTACACCTTC. Its translation: CASSPTYGYTF.

This chain joins TRBV7-3 and TRBJ2-3; D unresolved. V gave up 5 bases and J gave up 5 bases, with 20 bases separating them. Germline assignment: CDR1 SGHTA and CDR2 FQGTGA. The CDR3 consists of 16 residues. The CDR3 DNA reads TGTGCCAGCAGCCGCCTTGCCGCCTCTACGGGAGATACGCAGTATTTT. Amino acids: CASSRLAASTGDTQYF.

Worth noting for this clone: Other nucleotide sequences in the sample specify the same CDR3. The chain combines TRBV11-3 with TRBJ1-6; the D is unclear. V lost 2 bases and J lost 8, with 7 bases in between. Looked up from germline, CDR1 is SGHNT and CDR2 is YENEEA. The CDR3 extends over 13 amino acids. The CDR3 spells CASSLMGDSPLHF. The CDR3 nucleotides read TGTGCCAGCAGCTTAATGGGCGATTCACCCCTCCACTTT.

The chain has TRBV24-1 and TRBJ1-2, with 9 bases identical to TRBD1. The germline V gene encodes CDR1 KGHDR and CDR2 SFDVKD. V was clipped by 3 bases and J by 5 bases; unmatched bases: 6. This CDR3 spans 15 amino acids. The CDR3 DNA reads as TGTGCCACCAGTGATCCCGGGACAGGGATATATGGCTACACCTTC. Its protein product is CATSDPGTGIYGYTF.

The chain couples TRBV11-2 to TRBJ1-1, with unresolved D. The ends were cut back, 5 bases at V and 1 base at J, with 8 bases in the middle. Germline CDR1 is SGHAT and CDR2 is FQNNGV. The CDR3 has 13 amino acids. CDR3: CASSQTWNTEAFF. The DNA of the CDR3 is TGTGCCAGCAGCCAAACATGGAACACTGAAGCTTTCTTT.

The genes are TRBV5-4 and TRBJ1-6; 8 positions agree with TRBD1. Per the germline V gene, CDR1 is SGHNT and CDR2 is YYREEE (reference sequence). J was trimmed by 9 bases and V by 3 bases; bases with no gene match: 14. There are 17 residues in the CDR3. CDR3 nucleotide sequence: TGTGCCAGCAGCTCCGGTATGAGGCAGGGGGCTCTTTCACCCCTCCACTTT. Its protein product is CASSSGMRQGALSPLHF.

The CDR3 sequence is CASSHRWGGGEEKHNEQFF. For the CDR3, the DNA is TGCGCCAGCAGCCACAGGTGGGGGGGCGGGGAAGAGAAGCACAATGAGCAGTTCTTC. The chain joins TRBV4-3 to TRBJ2-1, with D perhaps matching TRBD2 (7 bases). The V and J ends lost 3 bases and 5 bases respectively, with 26 bases between them. The CDR3 is made up of 19 amino acids. CDR1 LGHNA and CDR2 YSLEER come from the germline V gene.

The rearrangement joins TRBV5-6 to TRBJ2-7; the D gene is possibly TRBD2 (7 bases). This CDR3 is built from 15 residues. Deletions cut 2 bases from V and 3 bases from J, with 15 bases between. CDR1 and CDR2 (germline): SGHDT, YYEEEE. CDR3 DNA sequence: TGTGCCAGCAGCTTTAGGGGGGGAATTCTCTACGAGCAGTACTTC. Encoded protein: CASSFRGGILYEQYF.

V usage is TRBV7-9 and J usage is TRBJ2-5, with no clear D. CDR1 and CDR2 (germline): SEHNR, FQNEAQ (reference sequence). Trimming left V 4 bases short and J 7 bases short, with 19 bases between. The CDR3 sequence is 15 residues long. The CDR3 DNA is TGTGCCAGCAGCTCGTCCCGGGTACCCCTTGTGACCCAGTACTTC. It translates to CASSSSRVPLVTQYF.

The rearrangement joins TRBV9 to TRBJ1-1, with TRBD1 matching 7 bases. This CDR3 region has 15 residues. Germline V gives CDR1 SGDLS, CDR2 YYNGEE. With V trimmed by 0 bases and J by 4 bases, 6 bases remained unmatched. The CDR3 bases are TGTGCCAGCAGCGTAGGAGACAGGGATAGCACTGAAGCTTTCTTT. Translating it yields CASSVGDRDSTEAFF.

CDR3 sequence (DNA): TGTGCCAGCAGCCAAGATAAGGGGACAGCCGTTGAAAAACTGTTTTTT. Translated: CASSQDKGTAVEKLFF. V usage is TRBV3-1 (or the pseudogene TRBV3-2) and J usage is TRBJ1-4; 7 nucleotides line up with TRBD1. V was clipped by 0 bases and J by 7 bases; unmatched bases: 8. The CDR3 contains 16 residues. Germline CDR1 is LGHDT and CDR2 is YNNKEL (reference sequence).

This clone was detected once. The CDR3 DNA follows: TGTGCCAGCAGATATGACAGGGGTAACGAGCAGTACTTC. It translates to CASRYDRGNEQYF. The gene calls are TRBV5-6 and TRBJ2-7, with TRBD1 identical over 8 bases. The V and J ends lost 5 bases and 5 bases, in that order; junction bases with no gene match: 6. The germline CDR1 and CDR2 sequences are SGHDT and YYEEEE. The CDR3 totals 13 residues.

This chain links TRBV18 with TRBJ1-1; no clear D gene. Between the trimmed V and J ends, which lost 4 bases and 5 bases, there was a span of 14 bases. Per germline, CDR1 KGHSH and CDR2 LQKENI. The CDR3 contains 14 residues. The DNA of the CDR3 is TGTGCCAGCTCACTCGACACGGAGGGAACTGAAGCTTTCTTT. As protein: CASSLDTEGTEAFF.

In this sample, this clone turned up once. The chain carries TRBV19 and TRBJ1-2, with TRBD1 as a possible D gene (6 bases). V shed 3 bases and J shed 3 bases, with 23 bases lying between them. The length of the CDR3 is 18 residues. Germline CDR1 reads LNHDA; CDR2 reads SQIVND (reference sequence). The CDR3 here is CASSIQGQKNNYDYGYTF. The CDR3 nucleotides read TGTGCCAGTAGTATCCAAGGACAGAAGAACAACTACGACTATGGCTACACCTTC.

V is TRBV10-3 and J is TRBJ2-3, with 10 bases lining up with TRBD2. The CDR3 has 16 amino acids. V shed 5 bases, J shed 8 bases, and the junction held 13 bases outside the gene matches. Germline CDR1 ENHRY, CDR2 SYGVKD. This CDR3 is CAISPPTGTSDGTQYF. The DNA for the CDR3 is TGTGCCATCAGTCCTCCCACCGGGACTAGCGATGGTACGCAGTATTTT.

The count of this clone is one. The chain couples TRBV6-6 to TRBJ1-5, with 9 bases identical to TRBD1. CDR3 length: 16 amino acids. Germline CDR1 reads MNHNY; CDR2 reads SVGAGI (reference sequence). V lost 6 bases to trimming and J lost 0 bases; unmatched junction nucleotides: 6. The CDR3 protein is CASRMTGGDSNQPQHF. The CDR3 DNA sequence: TGTGCCAGCAGAATGACAGGGGGGGATAGCAATCAGCCCCAGCATTTT.